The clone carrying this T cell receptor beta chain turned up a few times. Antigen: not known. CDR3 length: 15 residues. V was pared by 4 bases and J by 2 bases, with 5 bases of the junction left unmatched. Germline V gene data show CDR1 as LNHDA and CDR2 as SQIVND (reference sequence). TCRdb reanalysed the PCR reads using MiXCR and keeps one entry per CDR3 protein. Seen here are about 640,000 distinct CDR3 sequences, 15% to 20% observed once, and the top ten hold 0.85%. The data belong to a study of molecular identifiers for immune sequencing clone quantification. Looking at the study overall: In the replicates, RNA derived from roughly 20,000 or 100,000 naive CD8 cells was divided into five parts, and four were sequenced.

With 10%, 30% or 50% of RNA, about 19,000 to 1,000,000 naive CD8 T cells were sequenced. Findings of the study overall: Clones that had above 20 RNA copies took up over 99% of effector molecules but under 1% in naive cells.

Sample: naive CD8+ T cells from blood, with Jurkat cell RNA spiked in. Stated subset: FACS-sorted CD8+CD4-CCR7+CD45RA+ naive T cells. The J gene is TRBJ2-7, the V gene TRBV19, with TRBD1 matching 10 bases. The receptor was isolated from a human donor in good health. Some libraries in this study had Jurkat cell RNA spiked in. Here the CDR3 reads CASSNAGQGPYEQYF. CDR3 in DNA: TGTGCCAGTAGTAATGCGGGACAGGGGCCCTACGAGCAGTACTTC.